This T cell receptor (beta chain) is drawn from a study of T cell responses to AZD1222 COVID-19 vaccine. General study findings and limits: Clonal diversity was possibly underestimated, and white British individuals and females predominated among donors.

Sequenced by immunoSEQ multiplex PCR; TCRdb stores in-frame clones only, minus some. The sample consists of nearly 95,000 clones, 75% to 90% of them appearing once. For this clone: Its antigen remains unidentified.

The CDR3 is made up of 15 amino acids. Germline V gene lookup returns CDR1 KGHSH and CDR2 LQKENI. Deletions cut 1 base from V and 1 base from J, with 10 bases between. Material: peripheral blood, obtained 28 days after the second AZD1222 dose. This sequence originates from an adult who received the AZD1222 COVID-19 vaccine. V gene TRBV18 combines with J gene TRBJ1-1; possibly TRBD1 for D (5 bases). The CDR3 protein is CASSPLGAPNTEAFF. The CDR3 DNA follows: TGTGCCAGCTCACCACTCGGGGCCCCGAACACTGAAGCTTTCTTT.